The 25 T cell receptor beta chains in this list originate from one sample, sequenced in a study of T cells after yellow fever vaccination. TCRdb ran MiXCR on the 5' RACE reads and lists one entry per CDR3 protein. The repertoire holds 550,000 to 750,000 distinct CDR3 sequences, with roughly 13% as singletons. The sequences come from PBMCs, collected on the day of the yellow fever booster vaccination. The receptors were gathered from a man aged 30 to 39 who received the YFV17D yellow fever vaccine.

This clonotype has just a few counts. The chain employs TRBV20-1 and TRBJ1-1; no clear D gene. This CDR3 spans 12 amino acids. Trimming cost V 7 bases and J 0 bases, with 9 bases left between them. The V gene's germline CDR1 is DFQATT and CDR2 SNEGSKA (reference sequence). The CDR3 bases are TGCAGTGTGTGGGATGTGAACACTGAAGCTTTCTTT. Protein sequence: CSVWDVNTEAFF.

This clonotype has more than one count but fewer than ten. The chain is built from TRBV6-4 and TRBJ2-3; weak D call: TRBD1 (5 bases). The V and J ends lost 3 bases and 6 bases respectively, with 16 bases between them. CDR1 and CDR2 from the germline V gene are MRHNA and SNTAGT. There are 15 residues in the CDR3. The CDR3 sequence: CASSEGLATSDTQYF. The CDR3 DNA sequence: TGTGCCAGCAGTGAGGGGCTGGCGACGTCGGATACGCAGTATTTT.

The CDR3 sequence: CASSSGTGKYNEQFF. The CDR3 nucleotides read TGTGCCAGCAGTTCCGGGACAGGGAAATACAATGAGCAGTTCTTC. The chain joins TRBV5-4 to TRBJ2-1, with 9 bases aligning to TRBD1. CDR3 size: 15 residues. The J segment lost 4 bases and the V segment lost 5 bases, leaving 7 bases of the junction unmatched. Looked up from germline, CDR1 is SGHNT and CDR2 is YYREEE (reference sequence). The full variable domain, in which reference TRBV5-4 and TRBJ2-1 provide the parts outside the CDR3, is ETGVTQSPTHLIKTRGQQVTLRCSSQSGHNTVSWYQQALGQGPQFIFQYYREEENGRGNFPPRFSGLQFPNYSSELNVNALELDDSALYLCASSSGTGKYNEQFFGPGTRLTVL.

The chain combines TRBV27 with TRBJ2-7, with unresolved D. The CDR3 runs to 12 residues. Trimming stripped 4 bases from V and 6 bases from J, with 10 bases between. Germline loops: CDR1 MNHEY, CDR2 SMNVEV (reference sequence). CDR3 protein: CASSSHMGEQYF. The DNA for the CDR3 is TGTGCCAGCAGTTCTCACATGGGCGAGCAGTACTTC.

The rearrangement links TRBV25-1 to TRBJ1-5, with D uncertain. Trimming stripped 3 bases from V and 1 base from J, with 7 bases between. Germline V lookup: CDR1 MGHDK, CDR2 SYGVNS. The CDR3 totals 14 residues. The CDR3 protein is CASSDLESNQPQHF. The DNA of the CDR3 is TGTGCCAGCAGTGATTTGGAAAGCAATCAGCCCCAGCATTTT.

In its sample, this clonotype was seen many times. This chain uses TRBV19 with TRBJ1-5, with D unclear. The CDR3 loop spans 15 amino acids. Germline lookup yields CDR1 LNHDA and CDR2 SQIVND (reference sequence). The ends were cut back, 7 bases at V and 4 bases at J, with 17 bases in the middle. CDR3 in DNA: TGTGCCAGTACCCCCTGGGCAGGTCCTAATCAGCCCCAGCATTTT. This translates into CASTPWAGPNQPQHF.

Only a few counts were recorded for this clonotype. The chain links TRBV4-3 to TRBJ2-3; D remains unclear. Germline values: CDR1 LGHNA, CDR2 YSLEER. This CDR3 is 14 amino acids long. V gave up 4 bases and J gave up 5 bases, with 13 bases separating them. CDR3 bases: TGCGCCAGCAGCCCTAATTCCAACCAAGATACGCAGTATTTT. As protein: CASSPNSNQDTQYF.

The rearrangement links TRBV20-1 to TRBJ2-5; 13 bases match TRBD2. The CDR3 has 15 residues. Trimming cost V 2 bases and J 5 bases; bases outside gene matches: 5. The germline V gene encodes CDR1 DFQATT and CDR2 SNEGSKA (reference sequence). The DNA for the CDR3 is TGCAGTGCTAGACTTACTAGCGGGAGGGCGGAGACCCAGTACTTC. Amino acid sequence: CSARLTSGRAETQYF.

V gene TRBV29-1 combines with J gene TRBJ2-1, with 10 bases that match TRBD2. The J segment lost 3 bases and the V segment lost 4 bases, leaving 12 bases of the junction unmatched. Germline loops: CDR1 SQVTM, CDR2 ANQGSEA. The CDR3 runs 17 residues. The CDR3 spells CSVGGLAGALDYNEQFF. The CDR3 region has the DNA TGCAGCGTTGGGGGTCTAGCGGGAGCCTTAGACTACAATGAGCAGTTCTTC.

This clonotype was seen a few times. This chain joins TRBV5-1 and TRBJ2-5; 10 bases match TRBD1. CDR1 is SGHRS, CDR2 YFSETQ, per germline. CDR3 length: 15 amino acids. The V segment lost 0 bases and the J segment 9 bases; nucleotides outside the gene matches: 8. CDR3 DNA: TGCGCCAGCAGCTTGGTCTCGACAGGGGGCGAGGCCCAGTACTTC. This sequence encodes CASSLVSTGGEAQYF. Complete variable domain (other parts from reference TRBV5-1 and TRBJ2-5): KAGVTQTPRYLIKTRGQQVTLSCSPISGHRSVSWYQQTPGQGLQFLFEYFSETQRNKGNFPGRFSGRQFSNSRSEMNVSTLELGDSALYLCASSLVSTGGEAQYFGPGTRLLVL.

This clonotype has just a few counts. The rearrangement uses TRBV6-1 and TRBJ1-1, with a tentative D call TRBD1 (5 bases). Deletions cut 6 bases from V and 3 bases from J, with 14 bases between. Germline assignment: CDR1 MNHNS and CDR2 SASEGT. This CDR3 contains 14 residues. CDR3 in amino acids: CASRLTGADTEAFF. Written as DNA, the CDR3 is TGTGCCAGCAGGCTCACCGGGGCTGACACTGAAGCTTTCTTT.

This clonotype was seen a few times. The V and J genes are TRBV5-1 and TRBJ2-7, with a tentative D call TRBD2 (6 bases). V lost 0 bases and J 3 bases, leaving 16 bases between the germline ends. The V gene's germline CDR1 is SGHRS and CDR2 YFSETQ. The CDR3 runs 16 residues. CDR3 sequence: CASSLGTTYVLYEQYF. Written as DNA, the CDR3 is TGCGCCAGCAGCTTGGGGACTACCTACGTCCTCTACGAGCAGTACTTC.

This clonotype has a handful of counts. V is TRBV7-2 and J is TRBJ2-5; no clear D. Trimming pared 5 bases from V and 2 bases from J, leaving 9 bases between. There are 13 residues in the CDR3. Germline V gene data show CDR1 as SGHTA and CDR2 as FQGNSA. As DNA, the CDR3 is TGTGCCAGCAGCCGGACCCTACAAGAGACCCAGTACTTC. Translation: CASSRTLQETQYF.

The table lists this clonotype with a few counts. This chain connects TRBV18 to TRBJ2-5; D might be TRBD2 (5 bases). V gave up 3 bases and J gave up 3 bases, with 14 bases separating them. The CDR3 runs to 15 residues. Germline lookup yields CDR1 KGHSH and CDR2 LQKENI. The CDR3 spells CASSPTSWEKETQYF. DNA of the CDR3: TGTGCCAGCTCACCCACCTCCTGGGAGAAAGAGACCCAGTACTTC.

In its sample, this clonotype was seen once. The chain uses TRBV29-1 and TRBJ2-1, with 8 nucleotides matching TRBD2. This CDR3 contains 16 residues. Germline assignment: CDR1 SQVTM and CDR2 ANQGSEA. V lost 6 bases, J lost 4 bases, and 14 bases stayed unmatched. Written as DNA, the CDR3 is TGCAGCGTAGGGACTAGATTGGATCTTAGGTACAATGAGCAGTTCTTC. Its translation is CSVGTRLDLRYNEQFF.

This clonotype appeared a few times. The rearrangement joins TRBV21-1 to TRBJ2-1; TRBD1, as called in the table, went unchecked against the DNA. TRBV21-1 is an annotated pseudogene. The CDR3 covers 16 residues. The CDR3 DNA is TGTGCCAGCAGCAAAGATAAGACAGGGGCAAACAATGAGCAGTTCTTC. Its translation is CASSKDKTGANNEQFF.

CDR3 sequence: CSAQTGTGVAETQYF. The CDR3 DNA is TGCAGTGCTCAAACCGGGACAGGGGTAGCAGAGACCCAGTACTTC. The chain links TRBV20-1 to TRBJ2-5; 10 bases match TRBD1. V shed 5 bases, J shed 4 bases, and the junction held 10 bases outside the gene matches. The V gene's germline CDR1 is DFQATT and CDR2 SNEGSKA (reference sequence). This CDR3 is 15 amino acids long.

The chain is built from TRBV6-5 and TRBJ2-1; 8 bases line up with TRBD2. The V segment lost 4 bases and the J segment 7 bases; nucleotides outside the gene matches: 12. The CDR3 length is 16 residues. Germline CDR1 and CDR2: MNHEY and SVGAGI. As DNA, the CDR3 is TGTGCCAGCAGTTCAATAGCGGGAAGGGGTAGGAATGAGCAGTTCTTC. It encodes CASSSIAGRGRNEQFF.

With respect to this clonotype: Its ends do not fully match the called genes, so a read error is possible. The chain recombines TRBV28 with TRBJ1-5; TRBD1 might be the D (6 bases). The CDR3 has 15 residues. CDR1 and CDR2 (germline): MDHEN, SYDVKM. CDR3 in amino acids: CAASPQGQGNQPQHF. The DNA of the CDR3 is TGTGCCGCCAGCCCACAGGGCCAGGGTAATCAGCCCCAACATTTT.

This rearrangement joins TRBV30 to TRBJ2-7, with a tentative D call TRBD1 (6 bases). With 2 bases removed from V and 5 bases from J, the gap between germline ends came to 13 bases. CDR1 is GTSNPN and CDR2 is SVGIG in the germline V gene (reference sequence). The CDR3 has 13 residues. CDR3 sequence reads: CAWSRGTGHEQYF. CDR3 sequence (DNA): TGTGCCTGGAGTCGAGGTACAGGGCACGAGCAGTACTTC.

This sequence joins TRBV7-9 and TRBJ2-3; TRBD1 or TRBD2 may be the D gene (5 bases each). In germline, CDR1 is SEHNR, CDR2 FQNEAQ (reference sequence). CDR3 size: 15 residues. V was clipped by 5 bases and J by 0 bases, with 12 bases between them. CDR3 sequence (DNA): TGTGCCAGCAGCACGACGGGGCTTAGCACAGATACGCAGTATTTT. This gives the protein CASSTTGLSTDTQYF.

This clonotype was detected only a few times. The CDR3 DNA follows: TGCGCCAGCAGCCTTGGACAGGGCATACTCACAGATACGCAGTATTTT. Translated, it gives CASSLGQGILTDTQYF. The rearrangement joins TRBV5-1 to TRBJ2-3, with 8 bases aligning to TRBD1. Trimming cost V 4 bases and J 2 bases; bases outside gene matches: 9. The CDR3 has 16 residues. Germline lookup yields CDR1 SGHRS and CDR2 YFSETQ. The full variable domain, rest sourced from reference TRBV5-1 and TRBJ2-3, is KAGVTQTPRYLIKTRGQQVTLSCSPISGHRSVSWYQQTPGQGLQFLFEYFSETQRNKGNFPGRFSGRQFSNSRSEMNVSTLELGDSALYLCASSLGQGILTDTQYFGPGTRLTVL.

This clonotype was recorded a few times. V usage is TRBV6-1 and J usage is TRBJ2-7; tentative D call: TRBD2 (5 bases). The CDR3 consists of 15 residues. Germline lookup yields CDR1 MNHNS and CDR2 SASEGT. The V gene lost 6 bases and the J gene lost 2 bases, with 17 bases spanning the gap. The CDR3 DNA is TGTGCCAGCAGGCCCTTTTTCGAGGGCGCCTACGAGCAGTACTTC. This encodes CASRPFFEGAYEQYF.

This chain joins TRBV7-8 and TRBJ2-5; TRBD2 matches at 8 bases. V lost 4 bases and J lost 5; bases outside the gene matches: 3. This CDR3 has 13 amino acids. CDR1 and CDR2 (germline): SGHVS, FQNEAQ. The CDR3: CASSSSGWETQYF. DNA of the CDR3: TGTGCCAGCAGCTCTAGCGGGTGGGAGACCCAGTACTTC.

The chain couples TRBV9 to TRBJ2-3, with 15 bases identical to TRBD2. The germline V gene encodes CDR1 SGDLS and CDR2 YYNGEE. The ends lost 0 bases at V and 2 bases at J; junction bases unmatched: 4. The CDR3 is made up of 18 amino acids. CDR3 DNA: TGTGCCAGCAGCGTAGTAGGACTAGCGGGAGGGTTCACAGATACGCAGTATTTT. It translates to CASSVVGLAGGFTDTQYF.